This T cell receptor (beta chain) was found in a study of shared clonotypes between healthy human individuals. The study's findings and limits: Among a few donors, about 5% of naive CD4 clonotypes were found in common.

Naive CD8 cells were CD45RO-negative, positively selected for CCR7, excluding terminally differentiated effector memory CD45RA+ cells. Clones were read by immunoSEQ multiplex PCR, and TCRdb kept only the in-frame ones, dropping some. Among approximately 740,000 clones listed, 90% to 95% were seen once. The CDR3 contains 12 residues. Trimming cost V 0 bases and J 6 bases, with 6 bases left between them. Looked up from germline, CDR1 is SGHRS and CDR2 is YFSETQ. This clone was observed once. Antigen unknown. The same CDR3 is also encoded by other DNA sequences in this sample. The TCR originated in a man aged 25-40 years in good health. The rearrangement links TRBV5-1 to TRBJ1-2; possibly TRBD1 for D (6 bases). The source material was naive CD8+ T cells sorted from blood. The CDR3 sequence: CASSLDRDGYTF. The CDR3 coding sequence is TGCGCCAGCAGCTTGGACAGGGATGGCTACACCTTC.